The T cell receptor beta chain under discussion was sequenced for a study of blood T cell repertoires in COVID-19 (dated by TCRdb to 2018 to 2020). Background for the entire study: Collaborator samples came from the United States, Italy and Spain and covered acute and convalescent phases of COVID-19. The material from the prospective study consisted of cDNA or gDNA derived from T cells, B-cell-depleted T cells, or PBMCs. Deeply sampled blood TCRbeta repertoires from subjects exposed to, actively infected with, or recovered from COVID-19 were included in the dataset. The repertoires were made available in a free public database intended to serve as a resource for research on the immune response to SARS-CoV-2. Samples came from the ongoing ImmuneRACE study (first 160 participants) plus 1,254 subjects from 6 global collaborators. Sample metadata almost always included a de-identified subject ID, COVID-19 status, age in years and sex. Where available, HLA class I and class II types were taken from metadata supplied by the sample provider and were not determined by assay-based typing. What the authors observed across the whole study: Clinical and demographic metadata were provided uncurated, with the amount varying by source and participant.

This clone was detected many times. Its specific antigen is unknown. No much larger clonotype is one base removed from it; base qualities were not supplied. The same CDR3 arises from other DNA sequences in this sample as well. From the germline V gene (reference sequence), CDR1 is SEHNR and CDR2 is FQNEAQ. The V end loses 4 bases and the J end loses 5 bases, and a stretch of 9 bases separates them. From the cysteine up to the phenylalanine, the CDR3 has a length of 12 residues. Just CDR3 DNA is preserved here, 36 bases in frame from base 1. TCRbeta CDR3 regions were amplified from genomic DNA using the immunoSEQ Assay, a bias-controlled multiplex PCR. Regarding the original processing steps: The number of nucleated cells in each sample was estimated from the amplification of reference gene primers within the assay. To quantify the absolute abundance of each unique TCRbeta CDR3 rearrangement, sequence reads were collapsed and filtered. For each sample, productive Simpson clonality was calculated as the square root of Simpson's diversity index over productive rearrangements. TCRdb retrieved this table from immuneACCESS and kept in-frame rearrangements only. Not all clones are present; in checked studies, unresolved V genes account for under half, and no reason is known for the remainder. That table furnishes V, J and clone size, whereas the DNA furnished D and trimming. The sample records a few hundred thousand clones, around 83% of which are singletons. Approximately 1.4% of the sample rests with the top ten.

Enrolling through a virtual design, the prospective study's participants ranged in age from roughly 18 to 95 years and lived across roughly 23 United States geographic areas. Cohort assignment in the prospective study relied on participant-reported clinical history from a screening survey and a study questionnaire. Mobile phlebotomists in the prospective study collected whole blood, serum and a nasopharyngeal or oropharyngeal swab from every participant. Prospective study participants could optionally give additional blood draws and questionnaires over an approximately 2-month period. Before DNA extraction, blood samples from the prospective study were shipped at room temperature or frozen.

The TCR originated in a middle-aged woman with acute COVID-19. The specimen sequenced was PBMCs or T cells enriched from blood (not recorded which). Recombination linked TRBV7-9 to TRBJ2-7; TRBD2 might be the D gene, on 6 matching bases. CDR3 reads: CASSSTGDEQYF. Here is the DNA: TGTGCCAGCAGCTCCACGGGAGACGAGCAGTACTTC.